This T cell receptor beta chain was captured by sequencing in a study of blood T cell repertoires in COVID-19. In the study overall: The United States, Italy and Spain supplied acute and convalescent COVID-19 samples. PBMCs, B-cell-depleted T cells, or T cells were the source of the cDNA or gDNA that made up the material.

As handled by the study authors: Quantification of nucleated cells was approximated via reference gene primer amplification. Sequencing used immunoSEQ multiplex PCR; TCRdb keeps in-frame clones, though not all of them. V and J calls and clone size are as listed in that table; D and trimming were resolved from the DNA. This table has fewer than 500,000 clones, 75% to 90% appearing once. Input material: peripheral blood. This clonotype was obtained from a woman aged 25-40 years with acute or convalescent COVID-19.

CDR3 sequence (DNA): TGTGCCAGCAGCTACTCCGGACTCGAGCAAGAGACCCAGTACTTC. This encodes CASSYSGLEQETQYF. V and J are TRBV9 and TRBJ2-5, with D perhaps TRBD2 (5 bases). Between the trimmed V and J ends, which lost 4 bases and 2 bases, there was a span of 15 bases. The V gene's germline CDR1 is SGDLS and CDR2 YYNGEE. This CDR3 spans 15 amino acids.